This entry concerns a single TCR beta chain. This record comes from a study of identical twins. Via MiXCR, TCRdb re-called the 5' RACE reads, giving one row per CDR3 protein. Here the sample spans hundreds of thousands of distinct CDR3 sequences, over 12% being singletons. Source material: memory (CD45RO+) T cells sorted from blood. The TCR originated in a woman aged 18-29 years in good health.

CDR3 loop: CASSPGQFATNEKLFF. The CDR3 nucleotides read TGTGCCAGCAGCCCGGGACAGTTTGCAACTAATGAAAAACTGTTTTTT. The chain couples TRBV7-9 to TRBJ1-4, with TRBD1 matching 7 bases. The CDR3 is made up of 16 amino acids. Germline V gives CDR1 SEHNR, CDR2 FQNEAQ (reference sequence). V lost 5 bases, J lost 0 bases, and 6 bases stayed unmatched.